The rows below give T cell receptor beta chains drawn from one sample of a study of blood T cell repertoires in COVID-19. TCRdb keeps only in-frame clones here, not all; method: immunoSEQ multiplex PCR. The sample has some 42,000 clones; 80% to 90% are singletons. Material for sequencing was peripheral blood. The receptors were gathered from a young man with active or convalescent COVID-19. Each CDR3 is given with its conserved first and last residue. The D gene is left open where the match is weak.

>TRBV20-1|NA|TRBJ2-3
CSASQYADTQYF
>TRBV6-6|TRBD1|TRBJ2-7
CVVRDSTSYEQYF
>TRBV19|NA|TRBJ1-2
CASRLPGGNYGYTF
>TRBV29-1|NA|TRBJ1-2
CSVAHTYGYTF
>TRBV5-1|TRBD1|TRBJ1-1
CASTNRGQGDTEAFF
>TRBV5-5|NA|TRBJ2-2
CASSKWGHGNTGELFF
>TRBV7-2|NA|TRBJ1-6
CASSYLGGDNNSPLHF
>TRBV18|NA|TRBJ1-1
CASSPGTRNTEAFF
>TRBV5-1|NA|TRBJ1-5
CASSERRDNYQPQHF
>TRBV6-5|TRBD2|TRBJ2-1
CASSLAGEYNEQFF
>TRBV18|NA|TRBJ1-2
CASSLDRANYGYTF
>TRBV7-2|NA|TRBJ1-4
CASSLERHEKLFF
>TRBV5-6|NA|TRBJ1-1
CASSGILRAEAFF
>TRBV24-1|TRBD1|TRBJ1-2
CATSESPGGSGYYGYTF
>TRBV10-3|TRBD1|TRBJ2-7
CAISDPRTGSSYEQYF
>TRBV6-5|TRBD1|TRBJ1-1
CASSPVGQGYTEAFF